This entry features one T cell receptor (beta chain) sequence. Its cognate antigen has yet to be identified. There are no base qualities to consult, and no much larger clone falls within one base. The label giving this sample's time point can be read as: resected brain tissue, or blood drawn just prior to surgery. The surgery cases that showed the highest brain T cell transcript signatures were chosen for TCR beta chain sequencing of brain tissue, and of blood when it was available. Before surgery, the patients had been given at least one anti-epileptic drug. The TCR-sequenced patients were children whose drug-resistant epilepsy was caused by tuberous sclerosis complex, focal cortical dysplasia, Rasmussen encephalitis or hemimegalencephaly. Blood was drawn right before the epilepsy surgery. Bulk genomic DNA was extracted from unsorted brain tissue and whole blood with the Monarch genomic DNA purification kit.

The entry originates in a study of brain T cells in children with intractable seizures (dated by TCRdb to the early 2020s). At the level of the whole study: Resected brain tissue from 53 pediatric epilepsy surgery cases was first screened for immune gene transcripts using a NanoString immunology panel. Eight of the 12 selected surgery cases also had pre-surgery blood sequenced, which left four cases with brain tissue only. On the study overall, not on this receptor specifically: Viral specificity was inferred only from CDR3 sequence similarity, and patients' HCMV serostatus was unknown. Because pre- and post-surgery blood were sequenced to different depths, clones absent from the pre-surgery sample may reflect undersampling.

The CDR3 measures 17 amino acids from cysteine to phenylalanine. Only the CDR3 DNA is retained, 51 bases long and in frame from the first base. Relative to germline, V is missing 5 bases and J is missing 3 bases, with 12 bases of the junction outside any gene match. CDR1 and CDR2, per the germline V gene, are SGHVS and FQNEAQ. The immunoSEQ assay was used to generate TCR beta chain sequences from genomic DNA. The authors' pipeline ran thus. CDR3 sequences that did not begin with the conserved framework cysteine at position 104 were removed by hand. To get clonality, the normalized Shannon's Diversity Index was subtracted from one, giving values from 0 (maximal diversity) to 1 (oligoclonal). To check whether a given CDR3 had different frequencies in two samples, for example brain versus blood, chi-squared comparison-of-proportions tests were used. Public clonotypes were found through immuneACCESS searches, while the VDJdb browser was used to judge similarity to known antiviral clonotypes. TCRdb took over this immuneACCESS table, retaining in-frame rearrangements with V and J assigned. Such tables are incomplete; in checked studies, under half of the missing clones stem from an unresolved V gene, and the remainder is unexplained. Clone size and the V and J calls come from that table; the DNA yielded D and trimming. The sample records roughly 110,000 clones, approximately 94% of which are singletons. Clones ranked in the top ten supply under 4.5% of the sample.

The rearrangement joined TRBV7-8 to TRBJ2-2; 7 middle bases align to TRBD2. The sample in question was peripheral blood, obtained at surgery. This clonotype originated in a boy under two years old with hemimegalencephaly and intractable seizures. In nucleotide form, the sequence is TGTGCCAGCAGCGCATCCAGGCGCGCGGGGGACACCGGGGAGCTGTTTTTT. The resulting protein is CASSASRRAGDTGELFF.